The entry below describes one T cell receptor (beta chain). This sample was included in a study of blood T cell repertoires in COVID-19. Repertoires were generated with immunoSEQ multiplex PCR, while TCRdb's copy carries only in-frame clones and drops some. The table lists about 180,000 clones, 75% to 85% of them singletons. Germline loops: CDR1 LNHDA, CDR2 SQIVND (reference sequence). The CDR3 is 16 residues long. V gave up 4 bases and J gave up 1 base, with 14 bases separating them. The rearrangement joins TRBV19 to TRBJ1-3; a weak D match, TRBD1 (5 bases). Sequenced sample: peripheral blood. This clonotype was obtained from a human donor in a cohort sampled during active COVID-19. For the CDR3, the DNA is TGTGCCAGTAGTAGCATGACAGCCGGGTCTGGAAACACCATATATTTT. Protein: CASSSMTAGSGNTIYF.